The rows below give T cell receptor beta chains drawn from one sample of a study of molecular identifiers for immune sequencing clone quantification. TCRdb recomputed calls from the PCR reads with MiXCR, one row per CDR3 protein. The table lists 88,000 or so distinct CDR3 sequences, roughly a fifth of them singletons. Material: naive CD8+ T cells from blood, with Jurkat cell RNA spiked in. All receptors derive from a human donor in good health. Some libraries in this study had Jurkat cell RNA spiked in. The CDR3 runs from the conserved cysteine through the conserved F or W. D genes are given only for firm matches. Part of the rows lack a size; the others show once, few, many or a class for expanded clones.

TRBJ2-3,TRBV12-3/TRBV12-4,many,TRBD2,TGTGCCAGCAGTTTATCGAAGCGGGGAGGAGTTTTCGGCACAGATACGCAGTATTTT,CASSLSKRGGVFGTDTQYF
TRBJ2-7,TRBV9,many,TRBD1,TGTGCCAGCAGCGAGGGACAGGGGGCCTACGAGCAGTACTTC,CASSEGQGAYEQYF
TRBJ2-5,TRBV7-9,many,TRBD1,TGTGCCAGCAGCAATCCCGACAGGGTCCAAGAGACCCAGTACTTC,CASSNPDRVQETQYF
TRBJ2-3,TRBV6-2/TRBV6-3,few,.,TGTGCCAGCAGTTACTCGGGGTTGCGCACAGATACGCAGTATTTT,CASSYSGLRTDTQYF
TRBJ2-7,TRBV7-6,many,.,TGTGCCAGCAGCTTAGCTTCCCAATTCTACGAGCAGTACTTC,CASSLASQFYEQYF
TRBJ2-5,TRBV21-1,many,.,TGTGCCAGCAGCAAAGACGGACTAGCCATGTTTGGGACCCAGTACTTC,CASSKDGLAMFGTQYF
TRBJ2-3,TRBV9,many,.,TGTGCCAGCAGCGGAGACCAGGGGAGGAGGTCAGATACGCAGTATTTT,CASSGDQGRRSDTQYF
TRBJ1-5,TRBV2,many,.,TGTGCCAGCAGTGGAATGGGCGGCAATCAGCCCCAGCATTTT,CASSGMGGNQPQHF
TRBJ2-1,TRBV3-1,.,TRBD2,TGTGCCAGCAGCGATGCGACAGGGAACTTACTAGCGGGACCAGGGGAGCAGTTCTTC,CASSDATGNLLAGPGEQFF
TRBJ2-4,TRBV4-3,many,.,TGCGCCAGCAGCCAAGATTTTGGTCAGTTCTACATTCAGTACTTC,CASSQDFGQFYIQYF
TRBJ2-5,TRBV13,many,.,TGTGCCAGCAGTGAACGTATCCAAGAGACCCAGTACTTC,CASSERIQETQYF
TRBJ2-7,TRBV4-1,many,.,TGCGCCAGCAGCCAAGTGGGGCAGTATGACTCCTACGAGCAGTACTTC,CASSQVGQYDSYEQYF
TRBJ2-3,TRBV29-1,many,.,TGCAGCGTTGATGGGACGGTTTTCACAGATACGCAGTATTTT,CSVDGTVFTDTQYF
TRBJ2-7,TRBV2,many,.,TGTGCCAGCAGTGAAGGGCTGTCCTACGAGCAGTACTTC,CASSEGLSYEQYF
TRBJ2-2,TRBV9,many,TRBD2,TGTGCCAGCAGCGTAGGTCCTAGCGGGGGAAGATTGAACACCGGGGAGCTGTTTTTT,CASSVGPSGGRLNTGELFF
TRBJ2-6,TRBV5-5,many,TRBD1,TGTGCCAGCAGCTTGTCGGCAGGGGGCAGCTCTGGGGCCAACGTCCTGACTTTC,CASSLSAGGSSGANVLTF
TRBJ2-3,TRBV7-9,few,.,TGTGCCAGCAGCACTCGTTCGGCGGCCGGGGGTAGCACAGATACGCAGTGTTTT,CASSTRSAAGGSTDTQCF
TRBJ2-2,TRBV5-1,few,TRBD1,TGCGCCAGCAGCTTGCGACAGGGGCCCGGGGAGCTGTTTTTT,CASSLRQGPGELFF
TRBJ2-3,TRBV6-2/TRBV6-3,few,TRBD1,TGTGCCAGCACGGTTTCGTTAGGGACAGACGCCCTCCGTGGGACAGATACGCAGTATTTT,CASTVSLGTDALRGTDTQYF
TRBJ2-2,TRBV29-1,.,TRBD2,TGCAGCGTCGGGACTAGCGGGAGCACCGGGGAGCTGTTTTTT,CSVGTSGSTGELFF
TRBJ2-6,TRBV20-1,.,.,TGCAGTGCTAGATCGGGCAGTACCAACGTCCTGACTTTC,CSARSGSTNVLTF
TRBJ2-3,TRBV23-1,many,.,TGCGCCAGCAGTACCAAAGCGGCGCCCACAGATACGCAGTATTTT,CASSTKAAPTDTQYF
TRBJ2-3,TRBV30,.,TRBD2,TGTGCCTGGAGCAATAGCGGGGGGGCAGATACGCAGTATTTT,CAWSNSGGADTQYF
TRBJ2-2,TRBV9,many,.,TGTGCCAGCAGCCCAAACACCGGGGAGCTGTTTTTT,CASSPNTGELFF
TRBJ2-7,TRBV20-1,many,TRBD2,TGCAGTGCTAGAGGGTCCGGACTAGCGGACTCCTACGAGCAGTACTTC,CSARGSGLADSYEQYF
TRBJ2-3,TRBV14,many,.,TGTGCCAGCAGCCAAGGGCAAGGGGCAGATACGCAGTATTTT,CASSQGQGADTQYF
TRBJ2-7,TRBV7-9,many,.,TGTGCCAGCAGCCACAGGGACTCCTACGAGCAGTACTTC,CASSHRDSYEQYF
TRBJ2-7,TRBV6-5,many,.,TGTGCCAGCAGAATTATGTCGGGTCGCGAGCAGTACTTC,CASRIMSGREQYF
TRBJ2-7,TRBV6-5,many,TRBD1,TGTGCCAGCAGTTATGGGACAGGGGGCGACGAGCAGTACTTC,CASSYGTGGDEQYF
TRBJ2-7,TRBV27,many,TRBD1,TGTGCCAGCAGCCACGGGACAGCCTACGAGCAGTACTTC,CASSHGTAYEQYF
TRBJ2-7,TRBV28,.,.,TGTGCCAGCAGTTTATTCGGGACCGAGCAGTACTTC,CASSLFGTEQYF
TRBJ2-3,TRBV27,many,.,TGTGCCAGCAGTTTCCAGGAAACCAATACGCAGTATTTT,CASSFQETNTQYF
TRBJ1-2,TRBV12-3/TRBV12-4,few,TRBD1,TGTGCCAGCAGTTTCTCTAGGGACAGGGGAGGCGGCTACACCTTC,CASSFSRDRGGGYTF